This TCR beta chain was documented in a study of tumor and adjacent non-tumor tissue in lung cancer. Study-level information: Patients were aged roughly 30 to 76, about 10 men and a handful of women, stage I to III. Samples averaged about 3.8 million productive TCRbeta reads each.

The length of the CDR3 is 15 residues. Looked up from germline, CDR1 is MNHEY and CDR2 is SVGAGI. RNA was extracted from bulk tissue without any cell sorting. TCRbeta libraries were built with three rounds of nested PCR, modified from ARM-PCR. In TCRdb, the multiplex PCR reads were re-called with MiXCR into one record per CDR3 protein. The table has under 150,000 distinct CDR3 sequences, roughly 70% seen once. Broader study findings: Normal lung showed higher cumulative top 100 clone frequency than tumor.

To note about this clonotype: Antigen: not known. A read error may be the cause here, since a much bigger clone is one base away.

The chain is built from TRBV6-5 and TRBJ2-5, with 7 bases lining up with TRBD2. This TCR came from a man aged 60-69 years with small cell lung cancer. The sample consisted of lung tumor tissue. The CDR3 sequence is CASGYSTAGAETQYF. The CDR3 DNA is TGTGCCAGCGGTTACTCGACGGCGGGAGCAGAGACCCAGTACTTC.